Listed here are 22 T cell receptor beta chains from one sample, sequenced in a study of T-cell memory formation after mild COVID-19. MiXCR was run by TCRdb on the 5' RACE reads, yielding one entry per CDR3 protein. The table lists approximately 350,000 distinct CDR3 sequences, about an eighth of them singletons, with about a fifth in the top ten. Material for sequencing was PBMCs or a T cell subset sorted from them (not recorded which). Every receptor here comes from a man between 18 and 35 years old who had mild COVID-19 (a few samples of this study predate the infection). Cell type and time point are not known.

The chain recombines TRBV20-1 with TRBJ2-1, with 7 bases lining up with TRBD1. The CDR3 spans 13 residues. Germline V lookup: CDR1 DFQATT, CDR2 SNEGSKA (reference sequence). V dropped 5 bases and J dropped 9; count of bases not matched to a gene: 10. This chain's CDR3 is CSARKQGKVEQFF. DNA of the CDR3: TGCAGTGCTCGAAAACAGGGGAAAGTTGAGCAGTTCTTC.

CDR3 in amino acids: CSALTPSINEQFF. In nucleotides, the CDR3 is TGCAGCGCGCTGACACCATCGATCAATGAGCAGTTCTTC. This chain connects TRBV29-1 to TRBJ2-1, with D uncertain. The CDR3 runs 13 residues. The germline gives CDR1 SQVTM, CDR2 ANQGSEA. V was pared by 7 bases and J by 6 bases, with 16 bases between.

The sample holds a few counts of this clonotype. The chain employs TRBV5-6 and TRBJ1-5, with no clear D. The CDR3 has 16 residues. Trimming pared 1 base from V and 0 bases from J, leaving 11 bases between. Germline V CDR1 and CDR2: SGHDT, YYEEEE. The chain's CDR3 is CASSLLRLDSNQPQHF. As DNA, the CDR3 is TGTGCCAGCAGCTTGTTGCGACTCGATAGCAATCAGCCCCAGCATTTT.

The J gene is TRBJ1-2, the V gene TRBV7-2; possibly TRBD1 for D (5 bases). Germline-derived CDR1 and CDR2 are SGHTA and FQGNSA. CDR3 length: 15 amino acids. Trimming removed 1 base at V and 2 bases at J, with 11 bases between. CDR3 sequence reads: CASSLGGLMNYGYTF. Here the CDR3 DNA reads TGTGCCAGCAGCTTAGGGGGCCTAATGAACTATGGCTACACCTTC.

The table lists this clonotype with many counts. The chain has TRBV12-3 or TRBV12-4 and TRBJ2-5; 11 nucleotides agree with TRBD2. The V and J ends lost 1 base and 5 bases, in that order; junction bases with no gene match: 3. This CDR3 spans 15 amino acids. CDR3 amino acids: CASSLGLAGSETQYF. Here the CDR3 DNA reads TGTGCCAGCAGTTTAGGACTAGCGGGATCGGAGACCCAGTACTTC.

This clonotype was seen a few times. The genes are TRBV6-2 or TRBV6-3 and TRBJ2-3; D could derive from TRBD1 or TRBD2 (5 bases each). The CDR3 contains 15 residues. Trimming cost V 8 bases and J 7 bases, with 22 bases left between them. Germline values: CDR1 MNHEY, CDR2 SVGEGT. The CDR3 bases are TGTGCCAGCGGGGCCGGGACCGTGAGACCCTATACGCAGTATTTT. Translating it yields CASGAGTVRPYTQYF.

This clonotype was seen more than once but under ten times. CDR3 sequence: CASSWPGQGRADTQYF. The DNA of the CDR3 is TGTGCCAGCAGCTGGCCGGGGCAGGGGCGAGCAGATACGCAGTATTTT. V usage is TRBV7-2 and J usage is TRBJ2-3; D possibly corresponds to TRBD1 (6 bases). The CDR3 loop spans 16 amino acids. The V gene lost 4 bases and the J gene lost 4 bases, with 18 bases spanning the gap. In germline, CDR1 is SGHTA, CDR2 FQGNSA.

CDR3 protein: CASSHLRATSTDTQYF. CDR3 in DNA: TGTGCCAGCAGCCACCTCCGAGCTACTAGCACAGATACGCAGTATTTT. The chain has TRBV3-1 and TRBJ2-3; D uncertain. Germline-derived CDR1 and CDR2 are LGHDT and YNNKEL (reference sequence). CDR3 length equals 16 residues. Deletions cut 3 bases from V and 0 bases from J, with 13 bases between.

This clonotype occurred a few times. The CDR3 sequence: CSAIPGDRYEQYF. CDR3 nucleotides: TGCAGTGCTATCCCGGGAGACCGCTACGAGCAGTACTTC. The genes are TRBV20-1 and TRBJ2-7; tentative D call: TRBD2 (6 bases). Between the trimmed V and J ends, which lost 4 bases and 3 bases, there was a span of 13 bases. CDR1 is DFQATT, CDR2 SNEGSKA, per germline (reference sequence). This CDR3 is built from 13 residues.

This clonotype was counted only a few times. The V and J genes are TRBV20-1 and TRBJ1-6; a possible D gene is TRBD1 (6 bases). The CDR3 loop spans 14 amino acids. The V and J ends lost 0 bases and 9 bases respectively, with 12 bases between them. Germline CDR1 is DFQATT and CDR2 is SNEGSKA (reference sequence). The CDR3 sequence: CSARDPATGSPLHF. As DNA, the CDR3 is TGCAGTGCTAGAGATCCCGCGACAGGTTCACCCCTCCACTTT.

In its sample, this clonotype was seen a few times. The chain links TRBV7-6 to TRBJ2-7, with D possibly TRBD2 on 5 matching bases. Germline V gene sequence: CDR1 SGHVS, CDR2 FNYEAQ. The CDR3 sequence is 15 residues long. Trimming removed 4 bases from V and 5 bases from J, with 18 bases in between. CDR3 DNA: TGTGCCAGCAGCTCCACTCTCGGGGTACGGCACGAGCAGTACTTC. This gives the protein CASSSTLGVRHEQYF.

This clonotype was observed a handful of times. The CDR3 region is CASSDLQGSYEQYF. CDR3 DNA: TGCGCCAGCAGTGACTTACAGGGGTCCTACGAGCAGTACTTC. The chain combines TRBV10-2 with TRBJ2-7, with 7 positions matching TRBD1. V lost 3 bases and J lost 1; bases outside the gene matches: 3. This CDR3 comprises 14 residues. CDR1 and CDR2 (germline): WSHSY, SAAADI.

The chain carries TRBV11-2 and TRBJ2-1; maybe TRBD1 (6 bases). The germline V and J ends were trimmed by 5 bases and 7 bases, with 12 bases remaining between them. CDR1 is SGHAT, CDR2 FQNNGV, per germline. The CDR3 is made up of 13 amino acids. The CDR3 sequence is CASSLGTLNEQFF. CDR3 in DNA: TGTGCCAGCAGCCTCGGGACATTGAATGAGCAGTTCTTC.

The chain uses TRBV7-9 and TRBJ1-6; no firm D call. V lost 5 bases and J lost 8, with 13 bases in between. Germline V gene lookup returns CDR1 SEHNR and CDR2 FQNEAQ (reference sequence). The CDR3 runs to 14 residues. CDR3 region: CASSAQNSDSPLHF. The CDR3 coding sequence is TGTGCCAGCAGCGCTCAGAACAGTGATTCACCCCTCCACTTT.

The chain is built from TRBV29-1 and TRBJ2-3, with D perhaps matching TRBD2 (6 bases). Trimming shortened V by 6 bases and J by 5 bases, and 9 bases separated the two germline ends. This CDR3 has 11 residues. Germline CDR1 is SQVTM and CDR2 is ANQGSEA. The CDR3 is CSVRRGDTQYF. DNA of the CDR3: TGCAGCGTGAGGAGGGGAGATACGCAGTATTTT.

This clonotype was seen more than once but under ten times. The rearrangement uses TRBV20-1 and TRBJ2-7; TRBD1 agrees at 12 bases. The CDR3 is 15 amino acids. Germline V lookup: CDR1 DFQATT, CDR2 SNEGSKA (reference sequence). V lost 3 bases and J lost 2; bases outside the gene matches: 5. DNA of the CDR3: TGCAGTGCTAGTCGAGGGACAGGGGGCCCCTACGAGCAGTACTTC. This encodes CSASRGTGGPYEQYF.

The chain joins TRBV14 to TRBJ2-3; the match to TRBD2 covers 9 bases. Germline CDR1 is SGHDN and CDR2 is FVKESK. J gave up 4 bases and V 0 bases, and 11 bases lay outside the gene matches. The CDR3 consists of 18 residues. CDR3 sequence reads: CASSQERGLAGLADTQYF. The CDR3 nucleotides read TGTGCCAGCAGCCAAGAGCGTGGCCTAGCGGGGCTCGCAGATACGCAGTATTTT.

Ten or more counts support this clonotype. The chain uses TRBV29-1 and TRBJ2-5; D call uncertain. With 0 bases removed from V and 7 bases from J, the gap between germline ends came to 15 bases. The CDR3 is made up of 14 amino acids. Germline-derived CDR1 and CDR2 are SQVTM and ANQGSEA. The CDR3 reads CSVEDGESLGTQYF. DNA of the CDR3: TGCAGCGTTGAAGATGGAGAGTCGTTGGGGACCCAGTACTTC.

There are a few counts of this clonotype. The rearrangement links TRBV4-1 to TRBJ2-5; weak D call: TRBD1 (7 bases). This CDR3 spans 16 amino acids. Trimming stripped 1 base from V and 5 bases from J, with 17 bases between. Germline V gives CDR1 MGHRA, CDR2 YSYEKL. The CDR3 nucleotides are TGCGCCAGCAGCCAAGGGACAGGCTTGCGGGATGAGACCCAGTACTTC. Translating it yields CASSQGTGLRDETQYF.

The table lists this clonotype with a few counts. CDR3 region: CASSQATATYEQYF. DNA for the CDR3: TGCGCCAGCAGCCAAGCCACAGCCACCTACGAGCAGTACTTC. The chain recombines TRBV4-3 with TRBJ2-7; D unresolved. CDR1 is LGHNA, CDR2 YSLEER, per germline. V dropped 1 base and J dropped 2 bases, with 9 bases sitting between them. The CDR3 consists of 14 residues.

V and J are TRBV7-9 and TRBJ2-1, with 8 nucleotides matching TRBD2. Looked up from germline, CDR1 is SEHNR and CDR2 is FQNEAQ (reference sequence). The CDR3 is 15 amino acids. The V segment lost 0 bases and the J segment 4 bases; nucleotides outside the gene matches: 2. CDR3 sequence (DNA): TGTGCCAGCAGCTTAGCACCTAGCGGGTACAATGAGCAGTTCTTC. It specifies CASSLAPSGYNEQFF. Full variable domain (rest looked up from reference TRBV7-9 and TRBJ2-1): DTGVSQNPRHKITKRGQNVTFRCDPISEHNRLYWYRQTLGQGPEFLTYFQNEAQLEKSRLLSDRFSAERPKGSFSTLEIQRTEQGDSAMYLCASSLAPSGYNEQFFGPGTRLTVL.

The sample holds many counts of this clonotype. The rearrangement links TRBV5-1 to TRBJ2-1; D gene ambiguous. The CDR3 covers 16 residues. Germline CDR1 reads SGHRS; CDR2 reads YFSETQ. V was pared by 1 base and J by 4 bases, with 15 bases between. The CDR3, as DNA: TGCGCCAGCAGCTTGCGGGCAGTTTCGCGATACAATGAGCAGTTCTTC. Its translation: CASSLRAVSRYNEQFF. The variable domain in full, with the rest retrieved from reference TRBV5-1 and TRBJ2-1, is KAGVTQTPRYLIKTRGQQVTLSCSPISGHRSVSWYQQTPGQGLQFLFEYFSETQRNKGNFPGRFSGRQFSNSRSEMNVSTLELGDSALYLCASSLRAVSRYNEQFFGPGTRLTVL.